This record covers a single T cell receptor beta chain. Its antigen is unidentified. Primers included in the PCR were 60 Vbeta and 13 Jbeta primers. Measured with immunoSEQ multiplex PCR; TCRdb has only the in-frame clones, and not every one. The sample consists of about 110,000 clones, 75% of them appearing once. Germline V gene data show CDR1 as SEHNR and CDR2 as FQNEAQ (reference sequence). CDR3 length equals 13 residues. Trimming removed 5 bases from V and 1 base from J, with 8 bases in between. The data are from a study of cytomegalovirus exposure and HLA in healthy donors. Study as a whole: T cells numbering about 179 million yielded 117 million unique TCR beta sequences in an earlier analysis.

Points from the study as a whole: Despite most TCR sequences being rare, some public TCRs occurred in many donors.

The V call is TRBV7-9, the J call TRBJ1-1; a weak D match, TRBD1 (5 bases). Sequences were obtained from PBMCs. The TCR was taken from a man aged 35-49 years in good health and CMV-seronegative. The CDR3 DNA sequence: TGTGCCAGCAGCCGAGACAGGAACACTGAAGCTTTCTTT. This encodes CASSRDRNTEAFF.